At least ten counts were recorded for the clone carrying this TCR beta chain. Unique molecular identifiers were attached to individual cDNA molecules during library preparation. TCRdb used MiXCR to reprocess the RACE reads, holding one entry per CDR3 protein. Among tens of thousands of distinct CDR3 sequences listed, 9% to 10% were seen once. Time point: patch test 3, about 24 weeks after DPC sensitization. Treatment given: therapeutic diphenylcyclopropenone sensitization with weekly scalp DPC. This sample is drawn from a study of human T cells and chemical hapten exposure. Study-level information: Application of 0.01% DPC to the upper back was done by patch test, with a reading at 6 days.

After removal of 8 bases from V and 4 bases from J, the junction contained 6 bases not matched to a gene. The CDR3 extends over 14 amino acids. Germline V gene lookup returns CDR1 MNHEY and CDR2 SVGEGT. This TCR was recovered from a woman between 40 and 55 years old with alopecia areata. Some clones in this sample may be carry-over from other donors' samples. The specimen was whole blood, collected in connection with sensitization to the hapten diphenylcyclopropenone (DPC). The rearrangement uses TRBV6-2 or TRBV6-3 and TRBJ2-3; 10 bases align to TRBD2. CDR3 DNA sequence: TGTGCCAGCGTAGCGGGGGGTGACGCAGATACGCAGTATTTT. Encoded protein: CASVAGGDADTQYF.